The rows below give T cell receptor beta chains drawn from one sample of a study of blood T cell repertoires in COVID-19. TCRdb's copy holds only in-frame clones and misses some; the assay was immunoSEQ multiplex PCR. The profile covers 73,000 or so clones, with around 86% appearing a single time and over 7.5% taken by the ten largest. Sample: peripheral blood. The receptors were gathered from a young man with acute or convalescent COVID-19. Each CDR3 is given with its conserved first and last residue. Fields, in order: clone size, V gene, CDR3 protein. The size of a clone is reported for some rows only, either as once, few or many, or as a class for expanded clones.

size: .
V: TRBV4-3
CDR3: CASSLRTGGDTQYF

size: .
V: TRBV28
CDR3: CASSEASASSYEQYF

size: .
V: TRBV19
CDR3: CASSKGTGVYEQYF

size: .
V: TRBV27
CDR3: CASSRIGTGGSHEQYF

size: .
V: TRBV6-5
CDR3: CASSSSGSRDEQFF

size: .
V: TRBV19
CDR3: CASSMGQGRSPLHF

size: .
V: TRBV4-1
CDR3: CASSQESGEHEQFF

size: .
V: TRBV5-1
CDR3: CASSLVAGGSYEQYF

size: .
V: TRBV7-9
CDR3: CASSLSDLPGLSFF

size: few
V: TRBV12-3/TRBV12-4
CDR3: CASSVQGRGYTF

size: once
V: TRBV6-5
CDR3: CASSYSGQANTGELFF

size: .
V: TRBV11-2
CDR3: CASRPYPQFGLNEQFF

size: .
V: TRBV5-1
CDR3: CASSMERMNTEAFF

size: .
V: TRBV6-2/TRBV6-3
CDR3: CASSSATSRGSYEQYF

size: once
V: TRBV6-5
CDR3: CASTTIPSGETQYF

size: .
V: TRBV5-5
CDR3: CASSLRGGAPLEQYF

size: once
V: TRBV24-1
CDR3: CATSDKGLGELFF

size: .
V: TRBV28
CDR3: CASSLGLQNYGYTF

size: once
V: TRBV4-1
CDR3: CASSQGLREINTEAFF

size: .
V: TRBV4-1
CDR3: CASSQEGQAPGVYGYTF

size: .
V: TRBV10-3
CDR3: CAISLAGGPDPEQYF

size: once
V: TRBV7-3
CDR3: CASSQTGGPSNEQFF

size: .
V: TRBV29-1
CDR3: CSVEVGSETQYF

size: .
V: TRBV11-2
CDR3: CASSLVGLATDTQYF

size: .
V: TRBV10-2
CDR3: CATTLRGLADTQYF

size: .
V: TRBV5-8
CDR3: CASSHMSGSYNEQFF

size: .
V: TRBV28
CDR3: CASSSHLVDTQYF

size: .
V: TRBV5-1
CDR3: CASYRTYSSGANVLTF

size: once
V: TRBV15
CDR3: CATSREAGFHEQYF

size: .
V: TRBV5-1
CDR3: CASSLGYSSGGGGGYTF

size: .
V: TRBV21-1
CDR3: CASSTSGVQHF

size: few
V: TRBV28
CDR3: CASISRDRASYNSPLHF

size: .
V: TRBV20-1
CDR3: CSARQAYEQYF

size: .
V: TRBV2
CDR3: CASTLDRFYNEQFF

size: .
V: TRBV3-1/TRBV3-2
CDR3: CASSPTSGSTDTQYF

size: .
V: TRBV3-1/TRBV3-2
CDR3: CASSPPSGNGYTF

size: .
V: TRBV18
CDR3: CASSQMESSGSYEQYF

size: .
V: TRBV6-5
CDR3: CASSYGRGTYNEQFF

size: .
V: TRBV9
CDR3: CASSFLTSGYNEQFF

size: .
V: TRBV5-3
CDR3: CARSFLLTDRVYNSPLHF

size: .
V: TRBV19
CDR3: CASSAGLRGGTQYF

size: .
V: TRBV19
CDR3: CASSIFGQSPGELFF

size: once
V: TRBV9
CDR3: CASSVEEGNSPLHF

size: .
V: TRBV7-2
CDR3: CASSLAPSGEWYEQYF

size: .
V: TRBV6-5
CDR3: CASSSLAAASYEQYF

size: .
V: TRBV19
CDR3: CASSIGTRGELFF

size: .
V: TRBV7-3
CDR3: CASSPGGSAGDTQYF

size: .
V: TRBV30
CDR3: CAWTSTGGADGYTF

size: .
V: TRBV10-2
CDR3: CASSEIGGRGNEQFF

size: .
V: TRBV18
CDR3: CASSPGQEGNTGELFF

size: .
V: TRBV30
CDR3: CAWSEYVERGYTF

size: .
V: TRBV6-5
CDR3: CASNWGPNTGELFF

size: .
V: TRBV10-3
CDR3: CAISGSGNTEAFF

size: .
V: TRBV19
CDR3: CAMTGNTGELFF

size: .
V: TRBV19
CDR3: CASSIDRGNTEAFF

size: .
V: TRBV28
CDR3: CASRGQATGELFF

size: .
V: TRBV11-2
CDR3: CASSEAYEQYF

size: once
V: TRBV4-2
CDR3: CASSQESGQRSLSSGNTIYF

size: .
V: TRBV28
CDR3: CASRKRIRTRSGANVLTF

size: .
V: TRBV5-8
CDR3: CASSLAAEGEVTDTQYF